Listed here are 6 T cell receptor beta chains from one sample, sequenced in a study of long-term antiretroviral therapy in people with HIV. Researchers ran immunoSEQ v3.0 at survey level. Using immunoSEQ multiplex PCR, the repertoire was profiled, and TCRdb retains in-frame clones only, with some absent. Of 20,000 to 25,000 clones detected, roughly 79% appear once; the ten largest clones hold roughly 12%. The sequencing used unsorted PBMCs, collected 0.1 years before starting antiretroviral therapy. The receptor set was obtained from a middle-aged man with HIV.

This chain connects TRBV6-5 to TRBJ1-2; D unresolved. The V gene lost 6 bases and the J gene lost 8 bases, with 16 bases spanning the gap. Germline V gene data show CDR1 as MNHEY and CDR2 as SVGAGI. The CDR3 totals 13 residues. CDR3 sequence: CASRPGPLEGYTF. DNA of the CDR3: TGTGCCAGCAGACCCGGACCTCTGGAGGGCTACACCTTC.

This chain connects TRBV7-9 to TRBJ1-1, with D maybe TRBD1 (6 bases). Trimming shortened V by 5 bases and J by 0 bases, and 16 bases separated the two germline ends. Germline CDR1 SEHNR, CDR2 FQNEAQ (reference sequence). This CDR3 is built from 16 residues. The CDR3 region is CASSLRQVPMNTEAFF. The CDR3 region has the DNA TGTGCCAGCAGCCTTCGACAGGTCCCTATGAACACTGAAGCTTTCTTT.

The chain employs TRBV4-1 and TRBJ2-3; 10 nucleotides line up with TRBD1. This CDR3 is built from 15 residues. Germline-derived CDR1 and CDR2 are MGHRA and YSYEKL. The junction had 3 bases not matched to a gene; V was cut back by 4 bases and J by 2 bases. The CDR3 region has the DNA TGCGCCAGCAGCCTCGGGACAGGGGCCACAGATACGCAGTATTTT. Its protein is CASSLGTGATDTQYF.

The rearrangement joins TRBV9 to TRBJ2-7, with D perhaps TRBD2 (6 bases). The ends were cut back, 0 bases at V and 0 bases at J, with 7 bases in the middle. The CDR3 spans 14 residues. Germline lookup yields CDR1 SGDLS and CDR2 YYNGEE. DNA of the CDR3: TGTGCCAGCAGCGTAGACGGGAGCTCCTACGAGCAGTACTTC. Its protein product is CASSVDGSSYEQYF.

The table lists this clone with a count of one. The J gene is TRBJ2-4, the V gene TRBV5-1, with D unclear. V lost 1 base to trimming and J lost 6 bases, with 5 bases between them. Germline-derived CDR1 and CDR2 are SGHRS and YFSETQ. The length of the CDR3 is 12 residues. Here the CDR3 reads CASSLYRNIQYF. CDR3 DNA sequence: TGCGCCAGCAGCTTGTATAGAAACATTCAGTACTTC. Complete variable domain (other parts from reference TRBV5-1 and TRBJ2-4): KAGVTQTPRYLIKTRGQQVTLSCSPISGHRSVSWYQQTPGQGLQFLFEYFSETQRNKGNFPGRFSGRQFSNSRSEMNVSTLELGDSALYLCASSLYRNIQYFGAGTRLSVL.

The chain combines TRBV6-5 with TRBJ2-3, with D perhaps matching TRBD1 (5 bases). Per germline, CDR1 MNHEY and CDR2 SVGAGI. Trimming took 3 bases from V and 1 from J, leaving 11 bases between them. The CDR3 is 15 residues long. The CDR3 nucleotides read TGTGCCAGCAGTTATAGGCAGGGCGGCACAGATACGCAGTATTTT. Encoded protein: CASSYRQGGTDTQYF.